This TCR beta chain derives from a study of T-cell memory formation after mild COVID-19. CDR3 length: 12 residues. The V and J ends lost 3 bases and 5 bases respectively, with 5 bases between them. Germline V gene sequence: CDR1 LGHNA, CDR2 YNFKEQ. TCRdb used MiXCR to reprocess the 5' RACE reads, holding one entry per CDR3 protein. The sample holds around 500,000 distinct CDR3 sequences; 15% to 20% are singletons and the top ten take 12%. Source material: PBMCs or a T cell subset sorted from them (not recorded which). This clonotype was obtained from an adult woman who had mild COVID-19 (a few samples of this study predate the infection). Cell type and time point are not known. This chain uses TRBV4-2 with TRBJ2-1; no clear D gene. The DNA of the CDR3 is TGTGCCAGCAGCCACCTGAACAATGAGCAGTTCTTC. Amino acid sequence: CASSHLNNEQFF.